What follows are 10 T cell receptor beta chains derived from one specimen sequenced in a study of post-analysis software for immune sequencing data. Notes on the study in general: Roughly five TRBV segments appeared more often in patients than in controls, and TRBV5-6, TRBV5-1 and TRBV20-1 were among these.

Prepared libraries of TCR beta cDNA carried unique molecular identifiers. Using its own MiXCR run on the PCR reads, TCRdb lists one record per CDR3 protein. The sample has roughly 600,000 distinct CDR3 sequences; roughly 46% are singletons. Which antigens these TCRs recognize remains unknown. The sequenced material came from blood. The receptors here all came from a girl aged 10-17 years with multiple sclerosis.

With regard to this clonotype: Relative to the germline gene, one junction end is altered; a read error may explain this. CDR3 region: CTSRIRQGSNYGYTF. DNA of the CDR3: TGTACCAGCAGGATCAGACAGGGCTCTAACTATGGCTACACCTTC. The rearrangement joins TRBV12-3 or TRBV12-4 to TRBJ1-2; 7 nucleotides line up with TRBD1. The CDR3 consists of 15 residues.

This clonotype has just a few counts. In nucleotides, the CDR3 is TGTGCCATCAGTGAGAATCAAGAGACCCAGTACTTC. Translating it yields CAISENQETQYF. This sequence joins TRBV10-3 and TRBJ2-5; D not resolved. The ends were cut back, 2 bases at V and 2 bases at J, with 3 bases in the middle. The CDR3 has 12 amino acids. Per germline, CDR1 ENHRY and CDR2 SYGVKD.

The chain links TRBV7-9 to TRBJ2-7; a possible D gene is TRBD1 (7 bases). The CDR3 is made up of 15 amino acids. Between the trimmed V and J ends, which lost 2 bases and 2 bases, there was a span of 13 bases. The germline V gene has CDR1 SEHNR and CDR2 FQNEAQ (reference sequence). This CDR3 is CASSLQDRRAYEQYF. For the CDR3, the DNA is TGTGCCAGCAGCTTACAGGACAGGAGGGCCTACGAGCAGTACTTC. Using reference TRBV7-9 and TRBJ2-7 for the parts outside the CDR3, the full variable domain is DTGVSQNPRHKITKRGQNVTFRCDPISEHNRLYWYRQTLGQGPEFLTYFQNEAQLEKSRLLSDRFSAERPKGSFSTLEIQRTEQGDSAMYLCASSLQDRRAYEQYFGPGTRLTVT.

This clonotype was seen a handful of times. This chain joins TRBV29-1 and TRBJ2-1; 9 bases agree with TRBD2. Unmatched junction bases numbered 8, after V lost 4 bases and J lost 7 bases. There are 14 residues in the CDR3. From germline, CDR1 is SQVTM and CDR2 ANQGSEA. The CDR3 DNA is TGCAGCGTTGGTGGGGCTAGCGGGGTTAATGAGCAGTTCTTC. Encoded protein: CSVGGASGVNEQFF.

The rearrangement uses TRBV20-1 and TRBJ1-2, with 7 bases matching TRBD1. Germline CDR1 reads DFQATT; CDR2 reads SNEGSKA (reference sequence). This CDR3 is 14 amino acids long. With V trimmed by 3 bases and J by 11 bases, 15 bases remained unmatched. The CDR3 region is CSASQSETGSGYTF. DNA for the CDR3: TGCAGTGCTAGTCAATCGGAGACAGGGAGTGGGTACACCTTC.

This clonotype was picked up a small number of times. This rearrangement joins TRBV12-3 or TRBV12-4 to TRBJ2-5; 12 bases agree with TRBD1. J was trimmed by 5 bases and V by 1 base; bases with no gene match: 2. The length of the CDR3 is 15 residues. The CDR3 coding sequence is TGTGCCAGCAGTTTAGGGGACAGGGGGCTTGAGACCCAGTACTTC. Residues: CASSLGDRGLETQYF.

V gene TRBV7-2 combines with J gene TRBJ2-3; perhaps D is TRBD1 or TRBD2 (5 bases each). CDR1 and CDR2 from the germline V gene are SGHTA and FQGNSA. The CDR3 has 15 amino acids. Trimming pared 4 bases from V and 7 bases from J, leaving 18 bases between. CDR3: CASSSRDPGSYTQYF. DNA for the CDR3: TGTGCCAGCAGCTCCAGGGACCCAGGGTCCTATACGCAGTATTTT.

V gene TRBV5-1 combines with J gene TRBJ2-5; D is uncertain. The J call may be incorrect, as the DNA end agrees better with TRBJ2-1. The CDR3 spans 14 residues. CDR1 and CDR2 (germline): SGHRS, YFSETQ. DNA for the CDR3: TGCGCCAGCAGCTTGGGGCTAACGCAAGAGACCCAGTTCTTC. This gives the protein CASSLGLTQETQFF.

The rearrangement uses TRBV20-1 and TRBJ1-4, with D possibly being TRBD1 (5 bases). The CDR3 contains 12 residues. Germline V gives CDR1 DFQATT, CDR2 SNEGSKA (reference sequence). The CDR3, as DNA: TGCAGCGGGGGACGGCTCGGTGAAAAACTGTTTTTT. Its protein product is CSGGRLGEKLFF.

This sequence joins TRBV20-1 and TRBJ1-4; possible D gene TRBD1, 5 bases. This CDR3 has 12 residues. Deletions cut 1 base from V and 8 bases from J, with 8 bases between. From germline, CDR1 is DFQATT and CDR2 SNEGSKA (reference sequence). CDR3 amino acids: CSARVAGEKLFF. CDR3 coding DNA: TGCAGTGCTAGAGTGGCAGGGGAAAAACTGTTTTTT.